This note documents a single T cell receptor beta chain sequence. The antigen is not known. The table came from immunoSEQ multiplex PCR; TCRdb's copy has only in-frame clones and leaves some out. The sample carries 300,000 to 450,000 clones, roughly 85% recorded once. This entry is derived from a study of cytomegalovirus exposure and HLA in healthy donors. Overall study results and limits: Cytomegalovirus association was assigned to about 150 TCR beta chains. According to a subsequent analysis, TCR clusters identified in the first cohort showed a tendency to co-occur across the 120 or so validation repertoires.

V dropped 4 bases and J dropped 5 bases, with 9 bases sitting between them. From germline, CDR1 is SNHLY and CDR2 FYNNEI. The CDR3 spans 13 residues. This rearrangement joins TRBV2 to TRBJ2-1; the D gene is possibly TRBD2 (6 bases). The sequence was obtained from a woman younger than 35 in good health and CMV-seronegative. Sequenced material: PBMCs. CDR3 amino acids: CASSVGTHNEQFF. The CDR3 nucleotides read TGTGCCAGCAGTGTCGGGACTCACAATGAGCAGTTCTTC. The full variable domain, rest sourced from reference TRBV2 and TRBJ2-1, is EPEVTQTPSHQVTQMGQEVILRCVPISNHLYFYWYRQILGQKVEFLVSFYNNEISEKSEIFDDQFSVERPDGSNFTLKIRSTKLEDSAMYFCASSVGTHNEQFFGPGTRLTVL.